The rows below give T cell receptor beta chains drawn from one sample of a study of beta chain features in type 1 diabetes. Using immunoSEQ multiplex PCR, the repertoire was profiled, and TCRdb retains in-frame clones only, with some absent. The repertoire has around 150,000 clones, 10% of them found once; the top ten carry less than 0.5%. The sequencing input was central memory CD4+ T cells from blood. The receptors were gathered from a man aged 25 to 40 with type 1 diabetes. Both conserved end residues are part of each CDR3. Each record gives: V gene, clone size, D gene, J gene, CDR3 DNA, CDR3 protein. D genes are given only for firm matches. Clone size is shown for a subset of rows, as once, few, many or a class of expanded clone.

V: TRBV6-5
size: NA
D: TRBD1
J: TRBJ1-5
DNA: TGTGCCAGCAGACGCGGACAGGGGCGACAGCCCCAGCATTTT
CDR3: CASRRGQGRQPQHF

V: TRBV4-2
size: NA
D: NA
J: TRBJ2-3
DNA: TGTGCCAGCAGCCAAGGGACAGGCACAGATACGCAGTATTTT
CDR3: CASSQGTGTDTQYF

V: TRBV7-3
size: NA
D: NA
J: TRBJ2-7
DNA: TGTGCCAGTAAACCCAACAGCAACTCCTACGAGCAGTACTTC
CDR3: CASKPNSNSYEQYF

V: TRBV13
size: few
D: NA
J: TRBJ2-3
DNA: TGTGCCAGCAGCTTAGGAGGCGGCGGAGCGGATACGCAGTATTTT
CDR3: CASSLGGGGADTQYF

V: TRBV13
size: NA
D: NA
J: TRBJ2-5
DNA: TGTGCCAGCAGCTTAGTAGCGACTAAAGAGACCCAGTACTTC
CDR3: CASSLVATKETQYF

V: TRBV27
size: NA
D: TRBD2
J: TRBJ2-7
DNA: TGTGCCAGCAGTAGCGGGAGTGGGTACGAGCAGTACTTC
CDR3: CASSSGSGYEQYF

V: TRBV4-3
size: NA
D: TRBD2
J: TRBJ2-7
DNA: TGCGCCAGCAGCCAAGGTCTAGCGGGGAACTACGAGCAGTACTTC
CDR3: CASSQGLAGNYEQYF

V: TRBV10-3
size: many
D: TRBD2
J: TRBJ2-7
DNA: TGTGCCATCGCCGTTAGCGGGAGCCCCTACGAGCAGTACTTC
CDR3: CAIAVSGSPYEQYF

V: TRBV4-3
size: few
D: TRBD1
J: TRBJ1-4
DNA: TGCGCCAGCAGCCACAGTTTGGTTGGGACAGGGGGAGAAAAACTGTTTTTT
CDR3: CASSHSLVGTGGEKLFF

V: TRBV29-1
size: NA
D: TRBD1
J: TRBJ1-2
DNA: TGCAGCGTACCGATTACAGGGGGCGGCGGGGCCTACACCTTC
CDR3: CSVPITGGGGAYTF

V: TRBV19
size: NA
D: TRBD2
J: TRBJ2-3
DNA: TGTGCCAGTAGTCTCCGACCCACCCTAGCGGGGGAGGGAGATACGCAGTATTTT
CDR3: CASSLRPTLAGEGDTQYF

V: TRBV27
size: few
D: TRBD1
J: TRBJ2-5
DNA: TGTGCCAGCAGTAAAACCCTGACAGGGACATCTTTGGAGACCCAGTACTTC
CDR3: CASSKTLTGTSLETQYF

V: TRBV30
size: NA
D: TRBD1
J: TRBJ1-1
DNA: TGTGCCTGGAGTGTAAAACAGGGGGGTAGACGGGTCGTGAACACTGAAGCTTTCTTT
CDR3: CAWSVKQGGRRVVNTEAFF

V: TRBV6-5
size: few
D: TRBD1
J: TRBJ2-3
DNA: TGTGCCAGCAAACAGGGGAACACAGATACGCAGTATTTT
CDR3: CASKQGNTDTQYF

V: TRBV10-3
size: NA
D: TRBD2
J: TRBJ2-1
DNA: TGTGCCATCAGTGACGCCGGGACTAGCGGGGCCAGCTCCTACAATGAGCAGTTCTTC
CDR3: CAISDAGTSGASSYNEQFF

V: TRBV2
size: NA
D: NA
J: TRBJ2-6
DNA: TGTGCCAGCAGTGATGGGAGCTCTGGGGCCAACGTCCTGACTTTC
CDR3: CASSDGSSGANVLTF

V: TRBV6-5
size: many
D: NA
J: TRBJ1-2
DNA: TGTGCCAGCAGTTCCGGAGTTAACTATGGCTACACCTTC
CDR3: CASSSGVNYGYTF

V: TRBV11-1
size: NA
D: NA
J: TRBJ1-2
DNA: TGTGCCAGCAGCCGAACCGACAGTAAGGGGTATGGCTACACCTTC
CDR3: CASSRTDSKGYGYTF

V: TRBV29-1
size: NA
D: TRBD1
J: TRBJ2-3
DNA: TGCAGCGCCCGGACAGGAATCAAGGATACGCAGTATTTT
CDR3: CSARTGIKDTQYF

V: TRBV7-2
size: few
D: TRBD2
J: TRBJ2-1
DNA: TGTGCCAGCAGCTTAACTAGCGGGATCTACAATGAGCAGTTCTTC
CDR3: CASSLTSGIYNEQFF

V: TRBV2
size: NA
D: TRBD2
J: TRBJ2-1
DNA: TGTGCCAGCAGTGTGACTAGCGGGGTCCTTAGGGAGCAGTTCTTC
CDR3: CASSVTSGVLREQFF

V: TRBV7-9
size: few
D: TRBD1
J: TRBJ2-7
DNA: TGTGCCAGCAGCTTAGAGGCAGGGGGCGACGGGTACTTC
CDR3: CASSLEAGGDGYF

V: TRBV28
size: NA
D: TRBD1
J: TRBJ1-5
DNA: TGTGCCAGCAGTTTATCGGTCCAGGGGGCGCGGCCCCAGCATTTT
CDR3: CASSLSVQGARPQHF

V: TRBV7-9
size: NA
D: TRBD2
J: TRBJ2-1
DNA: TGTGCCAGCAGCCCTCTGGGGCTAGCGGACAATGAGCAGTTCTTC
CDR3: CASSPLGLADNEQFF

V: TRBV14
size: NA
D: TRBD2
J: TRBJ2-7
DNA: TGTGCCAGCAGCCAAGGAGCGGGAGGCGAGCAGTACTTC
CDR3: CASSQGAGGEQYF

V: TRBV9
size: few
D: NA
J: TRBJ2-1
DNA: TGTGCCAGCAGCGCCCACGGGAGCTCCTACAATGAGCAGTTCTTC
CDR3: CASSAHGSSYNEQFF

V: TRBV6-5
size: NA
D: TRBD1
J: TRBJ1-5
DNA: TGTGCCAGCAGTTACGACAGGGGGAGCAATCAGCCCCAGCATTTT
CDR3: CASSYDRGSNQPQHF

V: TRBV5-1
size: NA
D: TRBD2
J: TRBJ2-2
DNA: TGCGCCAGCAGCTTCATTCGGGAGGGCACCGGGGAGCTGTTTTTT
CDR3: CASSFIREGTGELFF

V: TRBV2
size: few
D: NA
J: TRBJ1-1
DNA: TGTGCCAGATCAACAGGGAACACTGAAGCTTTCTTT
CDR3: CARSTGNTEAFF

V: TRBV30
size: many
D: NA
J: TRBJ2-7
DNA: TGTGCCTCAAGTCGGACAGAGAGCGACGAGCAGTACTTC
CDR3: CASSRTESDEQYF

V: TRBV7-9
size: few
D: NA
J: TRBJ1-3
DNA: TGTGCCAGCAGCGCAAGGGAGGGATCTGGAAACACCATATATTTT
CDR3: CASSAREGSGNTIYF

V: TRBV5-1
size: NA
D: NA
J: TRBJ2-5
DNA: TGCGCCAGCAGCTTGACCAGCCCGGGACAAGAGACCCAGTACTTC
CDR3: CASSLTSPGQETQYF

V: TRBV10-3
size: NA
D: TRBD2
J: TRBJ2-6
DNA: TGTGCCATCAGCGGCGGGAGGGCCCCTGGGGCCAACGTCCTGACTTTC
CDR3: CAISGGRAPGANVLTF

V: TRBV30
size: NA
D: TRBD1
J: TRBJ2-7
DNA: TGTGCCTGGAGCCGACAGGGTTACGAGCAGTACTTC
CDR3: CAWSRQGYEQYF

V: TRBV18
size: few
D: NA
J: TRBJ2-1
DNA: TGTGCCAGCTCACCATTCCAGCGGACCCCGAGCTCCTACAATGAGCAGTTCTTC
CDR3: CASSPFQRTPSSYNEQFF

V: TRBV7-2
size: few
D: TRBD2
J: TRBJ2-7
DNA: TGTGCCAGCAGCCTCAAAGCGGGATCCTACGAGCAGTACTTC
CDR3: CASSLKAGSYEQYF

V: TRBV18
size: once
D: NA
J: TRBJ1-3
DNA: TGTGCCAGCTCACCACAGGGGCGAGGAGGAAACACCATATATTTT
CDR3: CASSPQGRGGNTIYF

V: TRBV6-5
size: once
D: NA
J: TRBJ2-1
DNA: TGTGCCAGCAGGTTCCGCCCGAGCTCCTACAATGAGCAGTTCTTC
CDR3: CASRFRPSSYNEQFF

V: TRBV2
size: NA
D: NA
J: TRBJ1-2
DNA: TGTGCCAGCAGTGCCCCGGACAGACATTATGGCTACACCTTC
CDR3: CASSAPDRHYGYTF

V: TRBV5-4
size: few
D: NA
J: TRBJ2-5
DNA: TGTGCCAGCAGCTTGTGGAGCATCCAAGAGACCCAGTACTTC
CDR3: CASSLWSIQETQYF

V: TRBV9
size: NA
D: NA
J: TRBJ2-1
DNA: TGTGCCAGCAGCCTTCCGGGCAGGGATGAGCAGTTCTTC
CDR3: CASSLPGRDEQFF

V: TRBV11-2
size: few
D: TRBD2
J: TRBJ2-3
DNA: TGTGCCAGCAGCCGCTGGACTAGCGGGAGCGGCATAACAGATACGCAGTATTTT
CDR3: CASSRWTSGSGITDTQYF

V: TRBV30
size: NA
D: TRBD1
J: TRBJ1-4
DNA: TGTGCCTGCAACGAGGGGGCCCCAGCCTCTAATGAAAAACTGTTTTTT
CDR3: CACNEGAPASNEKLFF

V: TRBV25-1
size: many
D: TRBD2
J: TRBJ2-1
DNA: TGTGCCAGCAGTGAATTGGTAGCGGGAATCAGCCATGAGCAGTTCTTC
CDR3: CASSELVAGISHEQFF

V: TRBV4-3
size: few
D: TRBD1
J: TRBJ1-5
DNA: TGCGCCAGCAGCCAAGATCGACAGGGGGTTCAGCCCCAGCATTTT
CDR3: CASSQDRQGVQPQHF

V: TRBV5-1
size: few
D: NA
J: TRBJ2-7
DNA: TGCGCCAGCCAGATGAGCGACTCCTACGAGCAGTACTTC
CDR3: CASQMSDSYEQYF

V: TRBV7-9
size: few
D: NA
J: TRBJ1-5
DNA: TGTGCCAGCAGCTTGCAGGGAAGCAATCAGCCCCAGCATTTT
CDR3: CASSLQGSNQPQHF

V: TRBV2
size: NA
D: NA
J: TRBJ1-5
DNA: TGTGCCAGCGCGGGCCAGGGGAACAATCAGCCCCAGCATTTT
CDR3: CASAGQGNNQPQHF

V: TRBV10-3
size: NA
D: TRBD2
J: TRBJ2-5
DNA: TGTGCCATCAGTGAAAGCGGGGAAGAGACCCAGTACTTC
CDR3: CAISESGEETQYF

V: TRBV14
size: NA
D: NA
J: TRBJ2-4
DNA: TGTGCCAGCAGCCGGACAGACGATCTGGCCAAAAACATTCAGTACTTC
CDR3: CASSRTDDLAKNIQYF

V: TRBV5-4
size: NA
D: TRBD1
J: TRBJ1-1
DNA: TGTGCCAGCAGCGTTAACAGGGGAGGCGGGAACACTGAAGCTTTCTTT
CDR3: CASSVNRGGGNTEAFF

V: TRBV7-3
size: NA
D: TRBD2
J: TRBJ2-2
DNA: TGTGCCAGCAGCCGGACTAGTAACTCCGGGGAGCTGTTTTTT
CDR3: CASSRTSNSGELFF

V: TRBV18
size: NA
D: NA
J: TRBJ2-4
DNA: TGTGCCAGCTCACCGGTCTACAGCAAAAACATTCAGTACTTC
CDR3: CASSPVYSKNIQYF

V: TRBV5-1
size: NA
D: TRBD1
J: TRBJ2-7
DNA: TGCGCCAGCGGATCCTCGGGACAGAGCTACGAGCAGTACTTC
CDR3: CASGSSGQSYEQYF

V: TRBV25-1
size: few
D: TRBD2
J: TRBJ2-2
DNA: TGTGCCAGCAGGGGAGGGACCCTCCGGGAGCTGTTTTTT
CDR3: CASRGGTLRELFF